This paragraph reports one T cell receptor (beta chain). Its antigen remains unknown. Trimming removed 3 bases from V and 6 bases from J, with 10 bases in between. Looked up from germline, CDR1 is SGHKS and CDR2 is YYEKEE (reference sequence). CDR3 length: 13 amino acids. TCRdb processed the 5' RACE reads anew with MiXCR; each CDR3 protein has one entry. The data show under 250,000 distinct CDR3 sequences, roughly 13% seen once. The record originates from a study of identical twins. Study-level results: Excess sharing by twins proved weaker in beta out-of-frame sequences.

The data also belong to a second study, concerning yellow fever vaccine responses in identical twins. That source adds: Twins reportedly appeared to share part of their vaccine T cell response while keeping part individual.

The sample consisted of memory (CD45RO+) T cells sorted from blood. The rearrangement links TRBV5-5 to TRBJ2-1, with D possibly TRBD1 on 6 matching bases. The sequence was collected from a woman younger than 35 in good health. CDR3 protein: CASSSDSPNEQFF. The CDR3, as DNA: TGTGCCAGCAGCTCGGACAGCCCCAATGAGCAGTTCTTC. Together with reference TRBV5-5 and TRBJ2-1, the CDR3 gives the full variable domain: DAGVTQSPTHLIKTRGQQVTLRCSPISGHKSVSWYQQVLGQGPQFIFQYYEKEERGRGNFPDRFSARQFPNYSSELNVNALLLGDSALYLCASSSDSPNEQFFGPGTRLTVL.